These 22 T cell receptor beta chains originate from one sample sequenced in a study of neurological immune-mediated disorders. Each CDR3 protein gets one entry after TCRdb re-called the 5' RACE reads with MiXCR. The table has some 66,000 distinct CDR3 sequences, roughly 4.3% seen once. Sample: PBMCs. These receptors were obtained from a young man with multiple sclerosis.

This clonotype was picked up many times. The V and J genes are TRBV6-1 and TRBJ2-7; TRBD1 aligns across 7 bases. Germline V gives CDR1 MNHNS, CDR2 SASEGT. The CDR3 length is 14 residues. V was pared by 1 base and J by 4 bases, with 4 bases of the junction left unmatched. CDR3 DNA sequence: TGTGCCAGCAGTGAAGGAACAGGGGCTTACGAGCAGTACGTC. Protein sequence: CASSEGTGAYEQYV.

The chain links TRBV12-3 or TRBV12-4 to TRBJ2-3, with D maybe TRBD1 (6 bases). V lost 2 bases to trimming and J lost 3 bases, with 12 bases between them. The CDR3 has 15 amino acids. The CDR3 DNA sequence: TGTGCCAGCAGTTTAAAGGGACACCTAACAGATACGCAGTATTTT. Translation: CASSLKGHLTDTQYF.

At least ten counts were recorded for this clonotype. The chain joins TRBV2 to TRBJ1-3; TRBD1 is a possible D gene (5 bases). Germline lookup yields CDR1 SNHLY and CDR2 FYNNEI. This CDR3 is 14 amino acids long. V lost 7 bases to trimming and J lost 4 bases, with 14 bases between them. CDR3 coding DNA: TGTGCCAGCACCCGAGCGGGGCTAGGAAACACCATATATTTT. It encodes CASTRAGLGNTIYF.

This clonotype was seen at least ten times. The chain couples TRBV20-1 to TRBJ2-4, with TRBD2 matching over 10 bases. CDR1 and CDR2 from the germline V gene are DFQATT and SNEGSKA (reference sequence). This CDR3 is 15 amino acids long. V trimming: 6 bases; J trimming: 0 bases; junction bases outside the gene matches: 5. The CDR3 here is CSAASGGRAKNIQYF. The CDR3 region has the DNA TGCAGTGCGGCTAGCGGGGGTAGAGCCAAAAACATTCAGTACTTC.

This clonotype was detected ten times or more. This chain connects TRBV3-1 to TRBJ1-2; 12 bases are a match to TRBD1. Looked up from germline, CDR1 is LGHDT and CDR2 is YNNKEL (reference sequence). V lost 8 bases to trimming and J lost 8 bases; unmatched junction nucleotides: 12. CDR3 size: 15 residues. CDR3 in amino acids: CASRDPGTGGRGYTF. The DNA for the CDR3 is TGTGCCAGCCGAGATCCCGGGACAGGGGGCCGGGGCTACACCTTC.

By sample share, this clonotype is medium-sized. The chain has TRBV20-1 and TRBJ1-5; possible D gene TRBD1, 5 bases. Germline CDR1 reads DFQATT; CDR2 reads SNEGSKA (reference sequence). V was pared by 5 bases and J by 12 bases, with 20 bases between. The CDR3 has 13 residues. The CDR3 spells CSAQWTGGMYQHF. CDR3 nucleotide sequence: TGCAGTGCTCAGTGGACCGGGGGTATGTACCAGCATTTT.

In the case of this clonotype: One end of the junction does not line up with germline, which may come from a read error. The rearrangement links TRBV4-1 to TRBJ1-6; 8 nucleotides line up with TRBD1. Germline lookup yields CDR1 MGHRA and CDR2 YSYEKL. The CDR3 consists of 17 residues. CDR3 nucleotide sequence: TGCGCCAGCAGCCAGGGACAGGCGGCTTCCTATAATTCACCCCTCAACTTT. It codes for CASSQGQAASYNSPLNF.

J is TRBJ1-2 and V is TRBV7-9; a possible D gene is TRBD1 (5 bases). CDR1 is SEHNR, CDR2 FQNEAQ, per germline (reference sequence). The CDR3 spans 14 residues. Trimming took off 3 bases at V and 7 bases at J, with 15 bases between the two ends. DNA of the CDR3: TGTGCCAGCAGCTTTGCAGGGACCCCTTCTGGCTACACCTTC. This codes for CASSFAGTPSGYTF. Full variable domain (rest looked up from reference TRBV7-9 and TRBJ1-2): DTGVSQNPRHKITKRGQNVTFRCDPISEHNRLYWYRQTLGQGPEFLTYFQNEAQLEKSRLLSDRFSAERPKGSFSTLEIQRTEQGDSAMYLCASSFAGTPSGYTFGSGTRLTVV.

This clonotype showed up many times. The gene calls are TRBV5-1 and TRBJ1-2; D is perhaps TRBD1 (5 bases). Germline values: CDR1 SGHRS, CDR2 YFSETQ. The CDR3 extends over 17 amino acids. Between the trimmed V and J ends, which lost 0 bases and 4 bases, there was a span of 19 bases. The CDR3 spells CASSLVIPDRGLYGYTF. The CDR3 DNA follows: TGCGCCAGCAGCTTGGTCATCCCCGACAGAGGACTCTATGGCTACACCTTC. Using reference TRBV5-1 and TRBJ1-2 for the parts outside the CDR3, the full variable domain is KAGVTQTPRYLIKTRGQQVTLSCSPISGHRSVSWYQQTPGQGLQFLFEYFSETQRNKGNFPGRFSGRQFSNSRSEMNVSTLELGDSALYLCASSLVIPDRGLYGYTFGSGTRLTVV.

This clonotype was detected ten times or more. The chain joins TRBV9 to TRBJ1-3; possible D gene TRBD1, 5 bases. The V and J ends lost 0 bases and 0 bases respectively, with 10 bases between them. The germline CDR1 and CDR2 sequences are SGDLS and YYNGEE. CDR3 length: 16 amino acids. The chain's CDR3 is CASSVATGPSGNTIYF. The CDR3 bases are TGTGCCAGCAGCGTAGCTACAGGACCCTCTGGAAACACCATATATTTT.

There are a few counts of this clonotype. V gene TRBV6-2 or TRBV6-3 combines with J gene TRBJ1-1; D unclear. The CDR3 is 13 amino acids. Germline CDR1 reads MNHEY; CDR2 reads SVGEGT. The V end lost 0 bases, the J end lost 1 base, and 3 bases lay between the germline ends. The CDR3 DNA reads as TGTGCCAGCAGTTACTCTGAGAACACTGAAGCTTTCTTT. Residues: CASSYSENTEAFF.

This clonotype came up many times. This chain links TRBV5-1 with TRBJ2-5, with 7 nucleotides matching TRBD2. This CDR3 comprises 15 residues. V shed 1 base and J 1 base; nucleotides not matched to a gene: 4. From germline, CDR1 is SGHRS and CDR2 YFSETQ. CDR3 in amino acids: CASSLIGGSQETQYF. The CDR3 nucleotides read TGCGCCAGCAGCTTGATTGGCGGGAGCCAAGAGACCCAGTACTTC.

This clonotype was seen repeatedly, ten times or more. The chain employs TRBV5-1 and TRBJ2-3; a weak D match, TRBD2 (6 bases). Germline V gene sequence: CDR1 SGHRS, CDR2 YFSETQ. V lost 3 bases, J lost 2 bases, and 16 bases lay in between. CDR3 size: 16 residues. The CDR3 region is CASSYFVGGATDTQYF. The CDR3 coding sequence is TGCGCCAGCAGCTACTTCGTAGGAGGGGCCACAGATACGCAGTATTTT.

This clonotype was counted only a few times. The CDR3 loop is CASSNGGQGTDTQYF. The DNA of the CDR3 is TGTGCCAGCAGCAACGGCGGACAGGGGACAGATACGCAGTATTTT. V usage is TRBV7-9 and J usage is TRBJ2-3; TRBD1 agrees at 9 bases. This CDR3 has 15 residues. CDR1 SEHNR and CDR2 FQNEAQ come from the germline V gene (reference sequence). With 5 bases clipped from V and 3 bases from J, the junction kept 6 bases outside the gene matches.

This clonotype was recorded at least ten times. The rearrangement links TRBV20-1 to TRBJ1-5, with D uncertain. CDR1 and CDR2 (germline): DFQATT, SNEGSKA (reference sequence). V dropped 3 bases and J dropped 7 bases, with 16 bases sitting between them. CDR3 size: 14 residues. The CDR3 DNA is TGCAGTGCTAGGGGCGGTTCTGGGGAACAGCCCCAGCATTTT. This encodes CSARGGSGEQPQHF.

This clonotype was counted ten times or more. The J gene is TRBJ2-1, the V gene TRBV5-1; D not resolved. V was cut by 0 bases and J by 7 bases, with 11 bases left in between. Germline V lookup: CDR1 SGHRS, CDR2 YFSETQ. The length of the CDR3 is 14 residues. In DNA, the CDR3 is TGCGCCAGCAGCTTGGGGCCCCAAGGGAATGAGCAGTTCTTC. Its protein is CASSLGPQGNEQFF. The whole variable domain, remainder taken from reference TRBV5-1 and TRBJ2-1, is KAGVTQTPRYLIKTRGQQVTLSCSPISGHRSVSWYQQTPGQGLQFLFEYFSETQRNKGNFPGRFSGRQFSNSRSEMNVSTLELGDSALYLCASSLGPQGNEQFFGPGTRLTVL.

The sample holds many counts of this clonotype. V gene TRBV10-3 combines with J gene TRBJ2-7; D ambiguous. Germline V gives CDR1 ENHRY, CDR2 SYGVKD. V was trimmed by 11 bases and J by 2 bases, leaving 19 bases between them. This CDR3 has 14 residues. Written as DNA, the CDR3 is TGTGCCTCCCACCCGACGGAATTTACCTACGAGCAGTACTTC. Its translation is CASHPTEFTYEQYF.

The chain is built from TRBV10-1 and TRBJ2-2; no clear D. The CDR3 covers 12 residues. V dropped 2 bases and J dropped 7 bases, with 5 bases sitting between them. Germline assignment: CDR1 WNHNN and CDR2 SYGVQD (reference sequence). CDR3: CASSEAGGELFF. CDR3 coding DNA: TGCGCCAGCAGTGAGGCCGGCGGGGAGCTGTTTTTT.

This clonotype appeared many times. V and J are TRBV20-1 and TRBJ2-7; D might be TRBD1 (6 bases). Looked up from germline, CDR1 is DFQATT and CDR2 is SNEGSKA (reference sequence). V was clipped by 3 bases and J by 2 bases, with 11 bases between them. CDR3 length: 13 residues. The CDR3 nucleotides are TGCAGTGCTAGCTCCAGGGGAACCTACGAGCAGTACGTC. It translates to CSASSRGTYEQYV.

In this sample, this clonotype turned up many times. V and J are TRBV7-9 and TRBJ1-1, with TRBD1 matching 8 bases. Per the germline V gene, CDR1 is SEHNR and CDR2 is FQNEAQ (reference sequence). The J segment lost 7 bases and the V segment lost 2 bases, leaving 3 bases of the junction unmatched. The CDR3 length is 13 residues. The CDR3, as DNA: TGTGCCAGCAGCTTATCAGGGGGCGGTGAAGCTTTCTTT. This translates into CASSLSGGGEAFF.

There are many counts of this clonotype. The chain is built from TRBV7-9 and TRBJ1-1; D may be TRBD1 (6 bases). In germline, CDR1 is SEHNR, CDR2 FQNEAQ (reference sequence). The CDR3 is 12 residues long. V lost 5 bases and J lost 4, with 8 bases in between. CDR3 residues: CASSVGGTEAFF. CDR3 coding DNA: TGTGCCAGCAGCGTAGGGGGCACTGAAGCTTTCTTT.

V is TRBV7-9 and J is TRBJ1-1, with D hard to call. This CDR3 contains 10 residues. V was clipped by 6 bases and J by 3 bases, with 2 bases between them. The germline V gene encodes CDR1 SEHNR and CDR2 FQNEAQ (reference sequence). CDR3 nucleotides: TGTGCCAGCAGACACACTGAAGCTTTCTTT. The encoded protein is CASRHTEAFF.